This T cell receptor (beta chain) appears in the sequencing data of a study of blood T cell repertoires in COVID-19. The junction had 1 base not matched to a gene; V was cut back by 0 bases and J by 3 bases. Germline-derived CDR1 and CDR2 are SNHLY and FYNNEI. The CDR3 has 14 amino acids. The method was immunoSEQ multiplex PCR; TCRdb's version includes in-frame clones alone and lacks a portion of them. The profile shows fewer than 200,000 clones, around three quarters of them singletons. This sequence originates from an older man with active or convalescent COVID-19. Source material: peripheral blood. The rearrangement links TRBV2 to TRBJ1-1; 7 nucleotides match TRBD1. The CDR3 spells CASSEAGTDTEAFF. In DNA, the CDR3 is TGTGCCAGCAGTGAAGCCGGGACAGACACTGAAGCTTTCTTT.